Listed below are T cell receptor beta chains from one sample, sequenced in a study of Ad26.COV2.S vaccination and SARS-CoV-2 variants. Clones were sequenced by immunoSEQ multiplex PCR, and TCRdb holds only the in-frame ones, with some missing. This repertoire shows a few hundred thousand clones, roughly 90% found once; its top ten account for around 5.5%. The starting material was peripheral blood, obtained in a trial of Ad26.COV2.S vaccine versus placebo. These receptors all come from a person aged 18-65 years who received the Ad26.COV2.S COVID-19 vaccine or a placebo. CDR3s include the opening cysteine and the closing phenylalanine or tryptophan. The order of the fields is J gene, V gene, clone size, CDR3 protein. Size is omitted from some rows. Given values are once, few, many or a class for expanded clones.

j_gene: TRBJ2-7
v_gene: TRBV6-1
abundance: -
CDR3aa: CASSEARAYEQYF

j_gene: TRBJ1-1
v_gene: TRBV11-3
abundance: -
CDR3aa: CASSLEGDRAEAFF

j_gene: TRBJ1-2
v_gene: TRBV5-1
abundance: -
CDR3aa: CASSLGTGQGANGYTF

j_gene: TRBJ2-3
v_gene: TRBV4-3
abundance: -
CDR3aa: CASSQDIGGGAGDTQYF

j_gene: TRBJ1-2
v_gene: TRBV11-2
abundance: -
CDR3aa: CASSLEGVYGYTF

j_gene: TRBJ2-3
v_gene: TRBV7-2
abundance: -
CDR3aa: CASSLGPRSASTDTQYF

j_gene: TRBJ2-6
v_gene: TRBV30
abundance: -
CDR3aa: CAWSGLGIGANVLTF

j_gene: TRBJ1-1
v_gene: TRBV28
abundance: -
CDR3aa: CASRPGTGNTEAFF

j_gene: TRBJ2-2
v_gene: TRBV6-5
abundance: -
CDR3aa: CASRNNRGSGELFF

j_gene: TRBJ1-4
v_gene: TRBV5-1
abundance: -
CDR3aa: CASSLSTGNEKLFF

j_gene: TRBJ1-6
v_gene: TRBV25-1
abundance: -
CDR3aa: CASSPRGAGGYSPLHF

j_gene: TRBJ2-1
v_gene: TRBV5-1
abundance: -
CDR3aa: CASSVGISYNEQFF

j_gene: TRBJ2-3
v_gene: TRBV7-2
abundance: -
CDR3aa: CASSVVGSLDTQYF

j_gene: TRBJ2-2
v_gene: TRBV2
abundance: -
CDR3aa: CASVGTIKNTGELFF

j_gene: TRBJ1-4
v_gene: TRBV3-1/TRBV3-2
abundance: -
CDR3aa: CASSPPGFTNEKLFF

j_gene: TRBJ1-6
v_gene: TRBV6-1
abundance: -
CDR3aa: CASSEERGPDSPLHF

j_gene: TRBJ2-7
v_gene: TRBV4-1
abundance: -
CDR3aa: CASSQPDRKISYEQYF

j_gene: TRBJ1-4
v_gene: TRBV7-9
abundance: -
CDR3aa: CASSLGDVPSEKLFF

j_gene: TRBJ2-7
v_gene: TRBV5-1
abundance: -
CDR3aa: CASSPGLTNSYEQYF

j_gene: TRBJ1-1
v_gene: TRBV28
abundance: -
CDR3aa: CASSRPLNTEAFF

j_gene: TRBJ2-1
v_gene: TRBV7-2
abundance: -
CDR3aa: CASSLTQGNEQFF

j_gene: TRBJ1-5
v_gene: TRBV15
abundance: -
CDR3aa: CATRGQDYSNQPQHF

j_gene: TRBJ2-7
v_gene: TRBV6-6
abundance: -
CDR3aa: CASRPGDYEQYF

j_gene: TRBJ1-5
v_gene: TRBV27
abundance: -
CDR3aa: CASSASDRDNQPQHF

j_gene: TRBJ2-7
v_gene: TRBV15
abundance: few
CDR3aa: CATSRLSGHYEQYF

j_gene: TRBJ2-2
v_gene: TRBV5-6
abundance: -
CDR3aa: CASSSNRLAPITGELFF

j_gene: TRBJ1-2
v_gene: TRBV4-1
abundance: -
CDR3aa: CASSLLTTGWRNGYTF

j_gene: TRBJ2-1
v_gene: TRBV12-5
abundance: -
CDR3aa: CASGLVGFSEQFF

j_gene: TRBJ1-1
v_gene: TRBV5-6
abundance: -
CDR3aa: CASSLSSMLEEAFF

j_gene: TRBJ1-2
v_gene: TRBV11-3
abundance: -
CDR3aa: CASSVEQGYGYTF

j_gene: TRBJ2-5
v_gene: TRBV6-2/TRBV6-3
abundance: -
CDR3aa: CASSYPPGTQYF

j_gene: TRBJ2-1
v_gene: TRBV7-9
abundance: -
CDR3aa: CASRDTGNRNNEQFF

j_gene: TRBJ1-5
v_gene: TRBV4-2
abundance: -
CDR3aa: CASSRYMKGDQPQHF

j_gene: TRBJ2-7
v_gene: TRBV7-9
abundance: once
CDR3aa: CASSSRGLAGALLYEQYF

j_gene: TRBJ2-3
v_gene: TRBV3-1/TRBV3-2
abundance: -
CDR3aa: CATAGTGGTDTQYF

j_gene: TRBJ2-3
v_gene: TRBV6-2/TRBV6-3
abundance: -
CDR3aa: CASSFRAGGSTDTQYF

j_gene: TRBJ2-7
v_gene: TRBV7-6
abundance: few
CDR3aa: CASSLAVDRDIYEQYF

j_gene: TRBJ2-2
v_gene: TRBV19
abundance: -
CDR3aa: CASVKSGGRTGELFF

j_gene: TRBJ1-1
v_gene: TRBV5-4
abundance: -
CDR3aa: CASSQGAGMGNTEAFF

j_gene: TRBJ2-1
v_gene: TRBV24-1
abundance: -
CDR3aa: CATSGGGYNEQFF

j_gene: TRBJ1-1
v_gene: TRBV5-6
abundance: -
CDR3aa: CASSLLGGGDTEAFF

j_gene: TRBJ1-2
v_gene: TRBV15
abundance: -
CDR3aa: CATSRGVDGYTF

j_gene: TRBJ1-2
v_gene: TRBV27
abundance: -
CDR3aa: CASSLSTGAQDYYGYTF

j_gene: TRBJ1-2
v_gene: TRBV5-6
abundance: -
CDR3aa: CASSQIGGVNYGYTF

j_gene: TRBJ2-5
v_gene: TRBV18
abundance: -
CDR3aa: CASSPSKGVVETQYF

j_gene: TRBJ2-2
v_gene: TRBV5-6
abundance: -
CDR3aa: CASSLREIRNTGELFF